This T cell receptor (beta chain) was identified during a study of blood T cells in healthy people across ages (dated by TCRdb to between 2014 and 2017). For the wider study: In model experiments, template switching captured about one uniquely barcoded TCR beta cDNA molecule for every two T cells. To avoid experimental bias, donors of different ages were distributed randomly across sequencing lanes. Using the same blood draw, the study looked at two additional independent replicas of 1 million unique cDNA reads for two donors, one aged 18 to 30 and the other aged 80 or older. To track age-related changes in TCR beta repertoire diversity, the study relied on deep sequencing normalized with unique cDNA molecular identifiers. Four age groups were formed from the donors: young (average approximately 15 years), middle-aged (around 37), aged (about 62) and long-lived (82). Broad study findings and their caveats: Total diversity estimates from one million sequenced T cells were considered lower bounds and underestimates. The CMV infection status of donors was not known, potentially confounding age-related changes in expanded clonotypes. A strong correlation was found between observed TCR beta diversity and the percentage of naive T cells measured by flow cytometry. Observed TCR beta diversity per million T cells fell roughly linearly with age, and a significant reduction was already apparent by age about 38. Conclusive comparison of naive and antigen-experienced compartments was prevented by the profiling of bulk unsorted PBMCs. Compared with the aged group, the long-lived group had more naive CD4+ T cells, fewer expanded clones and increased TCR diversity, suggesting age selection.

Comments on this clonotype: The antigen this receptor binds is unknown. No clone much larger than this one lies a single base away; base qualities are absent.

Library preparation used 5' RACE. Instrument used: Illumina HiSeq 2500. A second PCR of about 6 to 11 cycles was run with a J-beta primer mix and a sample-barcoded 5' primer. A unique molecular identifier was introduced onto each TCR beta cDNA molecule by a template-switch 5' adaptor carrying 12 random nucleotides. Each sample yielded at least 2.5 million CDR3-containing paired-end reads. First-strand cDNA was synthesized from all RNA with the Mint cDNA synthesis kit, primed by a TRBC-specific oligonucleotide. Following uracil-DNA glycosylase treatment, all cDNA underwent a first 18-cycle PCR with the universal primers M1SS and BC2_uni_R. The original pipeline was this. Each sample was normalized by randomly selecting 1 million high-quality reads, each carrying a distinct molecular identifier. Reads sharing molecular identifiers were discarded rather than binned into consensus sequences. MiTCR, with a Q25 quality threshold and the strictest error-elimination algorithm, was used for CDR3 identification, clonotype clustering and error correction. A nonparametric unseen species model with Euler transformation was used to estimate lower-bound total TCR beta diversity. TCRdb ran its own pipeline on the public reads, namely fastp trimming at Q25 and MiXCR clone calling, and kept in-frame beta chains. Here each entry gathers all rows of one CDR3 protein and keeps the most common genes and DNA. The authors' filters were not applied to this entry. Recorded for this sample are over 600,000 distinct CDR3 sequences; 46% of them occurred a single time. The top ten hold roughly 20% of the sample.

The donors were roughly 40 Caucasian individuals from Russia, aged roughly 6 to 90 years, who were systemically healthy. Approximately 11 milliliters of peripheral blood were drawn from each donor into EDTA-treated Vacutainer tubes. Ficoll-Paque density-gradient centrifugation was used to isolate PBMCs, with at least 6 million per sample. Total RNA, at least 5 micrograms per sample, was extracted from PBMCs with Trizol reagent. For every donor, an aliquot of PBMCs went through flow cytometry to measure the percentages of naive CD45RAhigh/CD27high T cells. The germline V gene (reference sequence) sets CDR1 to GTSNPN and CDR2 to SVGIG. V is trimmed back by 0 bases and J by 8 bases, and the junction contains 4 bases that no gene match accounts for. The CDR3, from cysteine to phenylalanine, totals 14 residues. CDR3 DNA only is kept here, 42 bases in frame from base 1.

The sequence came from a man at least 80 years old in good health. The sequence joins TRBV30 to TRBJ2-1, with 10 bases matching TRBD1. Sequencing was done on a sample of blood. The encoded CDR3 is CAWSVDGTGDEQFF. DNA sequence: TGTGCCTGGAGTGTAGATGGGACAGGGGATGAGCAGTTCTTC.